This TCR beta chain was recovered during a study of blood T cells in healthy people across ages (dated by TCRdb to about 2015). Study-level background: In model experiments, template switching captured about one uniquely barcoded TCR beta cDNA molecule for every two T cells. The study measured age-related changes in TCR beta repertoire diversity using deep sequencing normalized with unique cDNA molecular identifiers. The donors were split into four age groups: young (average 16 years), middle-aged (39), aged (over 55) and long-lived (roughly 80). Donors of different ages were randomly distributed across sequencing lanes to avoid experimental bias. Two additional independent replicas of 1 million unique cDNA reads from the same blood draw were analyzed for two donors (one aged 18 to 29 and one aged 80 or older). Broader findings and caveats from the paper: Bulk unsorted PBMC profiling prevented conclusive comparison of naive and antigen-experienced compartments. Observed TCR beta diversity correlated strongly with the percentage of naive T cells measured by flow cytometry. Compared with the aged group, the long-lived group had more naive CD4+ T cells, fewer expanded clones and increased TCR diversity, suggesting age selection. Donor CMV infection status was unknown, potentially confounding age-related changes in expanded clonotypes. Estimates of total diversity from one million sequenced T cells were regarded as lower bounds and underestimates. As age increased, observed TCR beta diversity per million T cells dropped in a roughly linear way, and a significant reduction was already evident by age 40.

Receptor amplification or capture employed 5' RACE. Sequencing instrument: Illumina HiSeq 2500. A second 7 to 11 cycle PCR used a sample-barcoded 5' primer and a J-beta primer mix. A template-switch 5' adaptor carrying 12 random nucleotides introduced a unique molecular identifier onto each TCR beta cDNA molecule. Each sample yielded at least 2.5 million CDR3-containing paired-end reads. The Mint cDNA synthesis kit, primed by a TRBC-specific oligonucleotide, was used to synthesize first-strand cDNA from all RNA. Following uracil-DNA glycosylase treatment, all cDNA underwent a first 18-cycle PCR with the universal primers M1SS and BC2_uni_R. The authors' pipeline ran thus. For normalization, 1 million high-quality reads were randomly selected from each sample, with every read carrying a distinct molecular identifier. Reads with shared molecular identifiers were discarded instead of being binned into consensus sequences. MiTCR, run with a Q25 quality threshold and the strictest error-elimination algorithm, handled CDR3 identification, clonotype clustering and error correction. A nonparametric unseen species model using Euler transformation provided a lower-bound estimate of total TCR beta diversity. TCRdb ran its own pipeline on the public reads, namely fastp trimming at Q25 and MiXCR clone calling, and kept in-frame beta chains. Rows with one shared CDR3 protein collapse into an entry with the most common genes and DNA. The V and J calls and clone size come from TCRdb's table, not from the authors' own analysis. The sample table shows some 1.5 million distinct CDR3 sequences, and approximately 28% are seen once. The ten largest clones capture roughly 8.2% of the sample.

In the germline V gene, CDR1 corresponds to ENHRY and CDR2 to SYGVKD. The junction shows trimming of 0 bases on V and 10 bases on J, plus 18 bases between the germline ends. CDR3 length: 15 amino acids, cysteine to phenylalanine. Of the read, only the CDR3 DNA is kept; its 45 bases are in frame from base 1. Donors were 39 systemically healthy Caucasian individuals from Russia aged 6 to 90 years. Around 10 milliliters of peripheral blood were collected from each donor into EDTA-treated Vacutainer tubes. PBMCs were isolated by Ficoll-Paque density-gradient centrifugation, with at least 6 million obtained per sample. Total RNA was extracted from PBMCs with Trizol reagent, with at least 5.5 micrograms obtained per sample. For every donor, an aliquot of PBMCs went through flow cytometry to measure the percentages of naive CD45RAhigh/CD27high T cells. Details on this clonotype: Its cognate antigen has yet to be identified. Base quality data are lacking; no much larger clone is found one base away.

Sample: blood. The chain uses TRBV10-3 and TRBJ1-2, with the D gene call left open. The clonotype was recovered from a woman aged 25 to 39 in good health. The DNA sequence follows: TGTGCCATCAGTGAGTCGAACGATGGTCAACCCCCCTACACCTTC. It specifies CAISESNDGQPPYTF.